The rows below give T cell receptor beta chains drawn from one sample of a study of T cells in Graves' hyperthyroidism and ophthalmopathy. A single record per CDR3 protein comes from TCRdb applying MiXCR to the multiplex PCR reads. The sample holds 560,000 or so distinct CDR3 sequences, 15% to 20% seen once. Sequencing input: blood. Receptors were obtained from a man aged 35 to 55 with Graves' ophthalmopathy. Both conserved end residues are trimmed from each CDR3. D genes are given only for firm matches. A row's size may be missing; if present it is once, few, many or a size class.

J	D	V	length	size	CDR3
TRBJ2-7	TRBD1	TRBV7-9	14	-	ASSRYRGPSSYEQY
TRBJ2-5	TRBD2	TRBV3-1	11	few	ASSQSGGETQY
TRBJ2-3	-	TRBV28	9	many	ASRQSVAQY
TRBJ2-1	-	TRBV12-3/TRBV12-4	10	many	ASSQSPFLEF
TRBJ1-1	TRBD1	TRBV5-1	13	once	ASSLSGTGVTEAF
TRBJ2-6	-	TRBV7-9	16	-	ASSLASAGDSGANVLT
TRBJ1-3	-	TRBV29-1	10	few	SVSLDGNTIY
TRBJ2-7	TRBD2	TRBV20-1	13	few	SARDPLAGTYEQY
TRBJ2-2	-	TRBV12-3/TRBV12-4	10	few	ASSFVPGELF
TRBJ2-4	-	TRBV7-8	16	few	ASSLVPRGRGSKNIQY
TRBJ2-2	-	TRBV15	14	-	ATSAPSWSDTGELF
TRBJ2-7	TRBD2	TRBV7-9	14	-	ASSPTSGSFTYEQY
TRBJ1-2	-	TRBV7-2	15	-	ASSSSRQWSLGYGYT
TRBJ2-5	TRBD1	TRBV5-1	12	many	ASTPTGIGETQY
TRBJ1-1	-	TRBV19	11	-	ASSDSSNTEAF
TRBJ1-4	TRBD1	TRBV4-3	15	-	ASSPGTGARANEKLF
TRBJ2-1	TRBD2	TRBV6-1	13	-	ASSELVASGTAQF
TRBJ1-5	TRBD1	TRBV20-1	14	-	SAREAPGGSNQPQH
TRBJ1-2	-	TRBV5-1	11	many	ASNSGGVYGYT
TRBJ2-1	-	TRBV2	11	many	ASSEALRNEQF
TRBJ2-3	TRBD1	TRBV11-2	13	many	ASSLGDRGTDTQY
TRBJ1-6	-	TRBV6-1	14	few	ASSRDTGPDNSPLH